The TCR beta chain described here comes from a study of cytomegalovirus exposure and HLA in healthy donors. Study observations and caveats: Among immune exposure information, only CMV serostatus was available. About 87% or about 30% of the time was how often most TCR beta V segments were productive, according to an earlier analysis. Most TCRs appeared rarely, but some public TCRs recurred in many donors.

This CDR3 region has 12 residues. V shed 4 bases and J 6 bases; nucleotides not matched to a gene: 2. Looked up from germline, CDR1 is SGDLS and CDR2 is YYNGEE. Points on this clone: Its antigen is as yet unknown.

PCR employed 60 Vbeta and 13 Jbeta primers. Sequencing used immunoSEQ multiplex PCR; TCRdb keeps in-frame clones, though not all of them. The table shows roughly 110,000 clones, with around 76% occurring only once. The sequenced sample was PBMCs. This TCR derives from a woman between 35 and 50 years old in good health and CMV-seropositive. The chain has TRBV9 and TRBJ2-3, with TRBD1 matching over 7 bases. The CDR3 spells CASSLTGDTQYF. The DNA for the CDR3 is TGTGCCAGCAGCTTGACAGGGGATACGCAGTATTTT.